Listed here is a single T cell receptor (beta chain). These data originate in a study of CD8 T cells in Susac syndrome. Germline trimming cut 0 bases from V and 3 bases from J; bases unmatched to any gene: 1. The germline CDR1 and CDR2 sequences are SQVTM and ANQGSEA. This CDR3 region has 13 residues. RNA totalling about 0.45 to 1 ug underwent reverse transcription with random hexamers. TCRdb processed the immunoSEQ multiplex PCR reads anew with MiXCR; each CDR3 protein has one entry. The data contain roughly 400,000 distinct CDR3 sequences, more than 80% of them singletons. This receptor was taken from a human donor with multiple sclerosis. The rearrangement uses TRBV29-1 and TRBJ1-1; 7 bases are a match to TRBD1. The sample taken for sequencing was CD8+ T cells from PBMCs. The CDR3 spells CSVEEGQYTEAFF. CDR3 nucleotide sequence: TGCAGCGTTGAAGAGGGACAGTACACTGAAGCTTTCTTT.